This T cell receptor (beta chain) emerged from a study of OX40 agonist ivuxolimab in advanced cancers. Study-wide context: Ivuxolimab was an agonistic, fully human IgG2 monoclonal antibody directed against OX40 (CD134), a costimulatory receptor. Intravenous ivuxolimab was administered to patients every 2 weeks at six dose levels: 0.01, 0.1, 0.3, 1.5, 3 and 10 mg/kg. Of the roughly 52 dose-escalation patients, hepatocellular carcinoma was present in some 19, melanoma in approximately 15, renal cell carcinoma in 9 and head and neck cancer in 9. A male proportion of roughly 80% and a mean age of approximately 61 years, ranging from roughly 23 to 79, were recorded for the dose-escalation cohort. Prior anti-PD-1, anti-PD-L1 or anti-CTLA-4 therapy was permitted, and 40% of dose-escalation patients had received checkpoint inhibitors. Partial responses occurred in three dose-escalation patients, of whom one had hepatocellular carcinoma and two had cutaneous melanoma. Peripheral TCRbeta sequencing aimed to test whether ivuxolimab altered TCR sequence diversity and caused clonal T-cell expansion. The paper describes the monotherapy dose-escalation part (N of about 47 patients) of the phase I trial of ivuxolimab. What the authors observed across the whole study: After ivuxolimab, CD8+ T cells had more expanded clones than CD4+ T cells on average. Which antigens the clonally expanded peripheral T cells were specific for was not determined. Low levels of normalized T-cell clonal expansion were also seen in some nonresponding patients. At doses from 0.1 to 3.0 mg/kg, clonal expansion was seen in both CD4+ and CD8+ blood T cells between baseline and week 6. In the 0.1-3.0 mg/kg groups, partial responders had among the lowest normalized peripheral clonal expansion, particularly in CD8+ T cells.

Genomic DNA was extracted from sorted cells for sequencing of the TCRbeta CDR3 region. The immunoSEQ Assay was used for sequencing of TCRbeta CDR3 regions. Drawn from immuneACCESS, this table holds only the in-frame rearrangements with V and J called that TCRdb kept. Clones are partly lost; checked studies trace under half to an unresolved V gene and leave the rest unexplained. The sample table contains approximately 58,000 clones; only one count was recorded for around 79% of them. Of the sample, roughly 1.1% is held by the ten largest clones. The trial excluded patients who had a history of autoimmune disease or who were on systemic immunosuppression. Peripheral blood for TCR sequencing was collected from all dose cohorts at baseline, on cycle 4 day 1, and on cycle 7 day 1. Samples came from an open-label, multicenter, first-in-human phase I dose-escalation trial of ivuxolimab. Adults with locally advanced or metastatic melanoma, renal cell carcinoma, hepatocellular carcinoma or head and neck squamous cell carcinoma were enrolled in the trial. CD4+ and CD8+ T cells were sorted separately from peripheral blood before TCR sequencing.

The germline V gene encodes CDR1 KGHSH and CDR2 LQKENI. The V end loses 5 bases and the J end loses 4 bases, and a stretch of 13 bases separates them. The CDR3 numbers 14 residues from cysteine through phenylalanine. This entry keeps only the CDR3 DNA: 42 bases, framed from base 1. Comment on this clone: Its recognized antigen is unknown. Base qualities are not provided; no much larger clone lies one nucleotide away.

The TCR was taken from an adult with an advanced solid tumor such as melanoma, head and neck, liver or kidney cancer. The starting material was CD4+ or CD8+ T cells sorted from blood, obtained in a trial of the OX40 agonist ivuxolimab. The V and J genes are TRBV18 and TRBJ2-3; the D region possibly corresponds to TRBD2 (5 bases align). CDR3 protein: CASSESSSADTQYF. The nucleotides read TGTGCCAGCTCAGAATCTAGCTCTGCAGATACGCAGTATTTT.